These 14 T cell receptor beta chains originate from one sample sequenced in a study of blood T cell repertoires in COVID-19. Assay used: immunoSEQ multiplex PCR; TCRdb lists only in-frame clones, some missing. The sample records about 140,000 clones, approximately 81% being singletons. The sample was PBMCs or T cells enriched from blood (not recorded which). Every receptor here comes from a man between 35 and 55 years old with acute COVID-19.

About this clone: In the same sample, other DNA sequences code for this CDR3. In DNA form, the CDR3 reads TGTGCCAGCAGTCCGACAGGGGGCGTTCAGCCCCAGCATTTT. It encodes CASSPTGGVQPQHF. The chain is built from TRBV28 and TRBJ1-5; 10 positions agree with TRBD1. The germline V gene has CDR1 MDHEN and CDR2 SYDVKM. The CDR3 loop spans 14 amino acids. J lost 6 bases, V lost 5 bases, and 4 bases had no gene match.

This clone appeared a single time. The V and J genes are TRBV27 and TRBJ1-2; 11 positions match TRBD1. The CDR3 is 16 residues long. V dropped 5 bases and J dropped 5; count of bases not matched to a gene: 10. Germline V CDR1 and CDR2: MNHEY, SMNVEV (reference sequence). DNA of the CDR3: TGTGCCAGCAGTCAGCAATCGGGACAGGGGGGGTATGGCTACACCTTC. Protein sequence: CASSQQSGQGGYGYTF.

CDR3 amino acids: CAWSPLRGGTGELFF. The CDR3 DNA reads TGTGCCTGGAGTCCCCTTCGGGGGGGCACCGGGGAGCTGTTTTTT. This chain uses TRBV30 with TRBJ2-2; TRBD2 matches at 8 bases. The CDR3 consists of 15 residues. The J segment lost 4 bases and the V segment lost 2 bases, leaving 6 bases of the junction unmatched. Germline V lookup: CDR1 GTSNPN, CDR2 SVGIG (reference sequence).

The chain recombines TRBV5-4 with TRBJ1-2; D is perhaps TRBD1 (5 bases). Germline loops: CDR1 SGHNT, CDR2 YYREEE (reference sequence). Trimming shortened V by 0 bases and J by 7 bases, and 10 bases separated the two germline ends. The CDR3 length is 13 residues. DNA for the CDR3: TGTGCCAGCAGCTTGGTACAGGCCCCTGGCTACACCTTC. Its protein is CASSLVQAPGYTF.

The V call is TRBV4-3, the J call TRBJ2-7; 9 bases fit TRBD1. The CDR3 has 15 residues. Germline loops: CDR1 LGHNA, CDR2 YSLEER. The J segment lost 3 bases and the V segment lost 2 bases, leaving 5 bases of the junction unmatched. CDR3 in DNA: TGCGCCAGCAGCCAACGTCCGGGACAGGGCTACGAGCAGTACTTC. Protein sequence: CASSQRPGQGYEQYF.

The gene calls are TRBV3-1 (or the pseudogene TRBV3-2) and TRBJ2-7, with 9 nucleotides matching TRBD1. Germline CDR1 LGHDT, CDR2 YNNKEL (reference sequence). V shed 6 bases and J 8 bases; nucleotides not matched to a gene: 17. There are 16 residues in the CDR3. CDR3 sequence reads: CASSPGPDRGLTKQYF. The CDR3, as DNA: TGTGCCAGCAGTCCGGGACCGGACAGGGGCCTTACGAAGCAGTACTTC.

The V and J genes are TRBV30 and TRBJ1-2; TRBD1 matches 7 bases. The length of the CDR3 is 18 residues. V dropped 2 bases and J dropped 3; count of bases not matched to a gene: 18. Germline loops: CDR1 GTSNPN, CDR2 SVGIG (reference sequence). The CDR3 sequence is CAWSSSRGEGAIDYGYTF. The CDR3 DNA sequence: TGTGCCTGGAGTTCCAGTCGGGGTGAGGGGGCAATTGACTATGGCTACACCTTC.

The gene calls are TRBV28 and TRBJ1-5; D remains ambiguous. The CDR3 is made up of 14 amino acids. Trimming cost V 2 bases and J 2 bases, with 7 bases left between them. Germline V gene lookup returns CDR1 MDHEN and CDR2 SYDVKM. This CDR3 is CASSLMGGNQPQHF. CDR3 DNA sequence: TGTGCCAGCAGTTTAATGGGAGGCAATCAGCCCCAGCATTTT.

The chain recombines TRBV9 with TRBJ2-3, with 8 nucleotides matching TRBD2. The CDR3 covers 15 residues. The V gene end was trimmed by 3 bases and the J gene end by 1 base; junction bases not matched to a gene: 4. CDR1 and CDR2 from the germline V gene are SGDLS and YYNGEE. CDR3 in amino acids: CASSALAGGTDTQYF. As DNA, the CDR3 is TGTGCCAGCAGCGCTCTAGCGGGTGGCACAGATACGCAGTATTTT. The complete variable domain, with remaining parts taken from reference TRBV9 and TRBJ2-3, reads DSGVTQTPKHLITATGQRVTLRCSPRSGDLSVYWYQQSLDQGLQFLIQYYNGEERAKGNILERFSAQQFPDLHSELNLSSLELGDSALYFCASSALAGGTDTQYFGPGTRLTVL.

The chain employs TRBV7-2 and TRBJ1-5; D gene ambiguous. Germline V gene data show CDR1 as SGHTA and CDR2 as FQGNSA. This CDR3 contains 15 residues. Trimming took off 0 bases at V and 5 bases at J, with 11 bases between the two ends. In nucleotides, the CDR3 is TGTGCCAGCAGCTTAGCCTACGGACTATATCAGCCCCAGCATTTT. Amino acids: CASSLAYGLYQPQHF.

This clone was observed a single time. CDR3 sequence: CASSEGTVTPLVVETQYF. In DNA, the CDR3 is TGCGCCAGCAGTGAGGGAACTGTGACACCCCTGGTTGTGGAGACCCAGTACTTC. V gene TRBV10-1 combines with J gene TRBJ2-5, with D unresolved. Per the germline V gene, CDR1 is WNHNN and CDR2 is SYGVQD (reference sequence). The V end was cut by 2 bases, the J end by 5 bases, with 24 bases between. The CDR3 is made up of 18 amino acids.

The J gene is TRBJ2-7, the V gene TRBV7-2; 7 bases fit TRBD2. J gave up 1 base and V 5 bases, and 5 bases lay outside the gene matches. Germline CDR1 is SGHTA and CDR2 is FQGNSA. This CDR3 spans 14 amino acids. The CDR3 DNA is TGTGCCAGCAGCCGCGGGAGAATTTCCTACGAGCAGTACTTC. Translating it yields CASSRGRISYEQYF.

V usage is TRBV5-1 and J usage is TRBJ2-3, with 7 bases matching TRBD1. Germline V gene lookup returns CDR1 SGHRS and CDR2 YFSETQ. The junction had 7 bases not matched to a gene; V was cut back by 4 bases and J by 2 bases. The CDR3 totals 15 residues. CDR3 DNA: TGCGCCAGCAGCCCCCGGGACAGACTCACAGATACGCAGTATTTT. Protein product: CASSPRDRLTDTQYF. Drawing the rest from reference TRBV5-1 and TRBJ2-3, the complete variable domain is KAGVTQTPRYLIKTRGQQVTLSCSPISGHRSVSWYQQTPGQGLQFLFEYFSETQRNKGNFPGRFSGRQFSNSRSEMNVSTLELGDSALYLCASSPRDRLTDTQYFGPGTRLTVL.

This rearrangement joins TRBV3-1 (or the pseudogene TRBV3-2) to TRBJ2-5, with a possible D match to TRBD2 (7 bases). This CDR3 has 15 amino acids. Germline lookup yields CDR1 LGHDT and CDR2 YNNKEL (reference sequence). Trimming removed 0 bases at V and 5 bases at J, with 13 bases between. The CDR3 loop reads CASSQERGGSETQYF. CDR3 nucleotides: TGTGCCAGCAGCCAAGAGAGGGGGGGCTCCGAGACCCAGTACTTC.